One and the same sample provided the 26 T cell receptor beta chains below, sequenced in a study of CD8 T cells in Susac syndrome. The RNA, roughly 0.45 to 1 ug, was put through reverse transcription using random hexamers. Via MiXCR, TCRdb re-called the immunoSEQ multiplex PCR reads, giving one row per CDR3 protein. The data contain around 100,000 distinct CDR3 sequences, approximately 95% of them singletons. Source material: CD8+ T cells from PBMCs. The receptor set was obtained from a human donor with Susac syndrome.

The DNA for the CDR3 is TGTGCCAGCAGCGGTGGACAGAACTATGGCTACACCTTC. This encodes CASSGGQNYGYTF. The rearrangement links TRBV2 to TRBJ1-2, with D perhaps matching TRBD1 (6 bases). This CDR3 contains 13 residues. Trimming pared 6 bases from V and 2 bases from J, leaving 10 bases between. Germline CDR1 SNHLY, CDR2 FYNNEI.

DNA for the CDR3: TGTGCCAGCAGCTCCTCGGGGGGAGGGGGCACTGAAGCTTTCTTT. Its translation is CASSSSGGGGTEAFF. J is TRBJ1-1 and V is TRBV13; possible D gene TRBD1, 6 bases. CDR3 length equals 15 residues. The germline V and J ends were trimmed by 4 bases and 4 bases, with 16 bases remaining between them. Germline V gives CDR1 PRHDT, CDR2 FYEKMQ (reference sequence).

The chain uses TRBV10-3 and TRBJ2-2; D may be TRBD2 (5 bases). Trimming removed 10 bases from V and 3 bases from J, with 15 bases in between. CDR3 length equals 14 residues. Germline values: CDR1 ENHRY, CDR2 SYGVKD. For the CDR3, the DNA is TGTGCCACACGAGGGTCATCGGACACCGGGGAGCTGTTTTTT. It is translated as CATRGSSDTGELFF.

The gene calls are TRBV12-5 and TRBJ2-1, with D uncertain. This CDR3 comprises 12 residues. Trimming shortened V by 9 bases and J by 1 base, and 7 bases separated the two germline ends. Germline V lookup: CDR1 LGHNT, CDR2 FRNRAP. The CDR3 DNA is TGTGCTAGCCGGCAGTCCTACAATGAGCAGTTCTTC. Its translation is CASRQSYNEQFF.

This chain connects TRBV18 to TRBJ2-3, with D unresolved. Trimming took 5 bases from V and 2 from J, leaving 11 bases between them. Germline V CDR1 and CDR2: KGHSH, LQKENI. The CDR3 is 14 residues long. CDR3 bases: TGTGCCAGCTCAATGACATCGGACACAGATACGCAGTATTTT. Translating it yields CASSMTSDTDTQYF.

The V and J genes are TRBV5-1 and TRBJ2-6, with 10 bases identical to TRBD1. V lost 0 bases to trimming and J lost 2 bases; unmatched junction nucleotides: 2. Germline CDR1 and CDR2: SGHRS and YFSETQ. The CDR3 spans 17 residues. CDR3 amino acids: CASSLVGQGTGANVLTF. The CDR3 region has the DNA TGCGCCAGCAGCTTGGTGGGACAGGGGACTGGGGCCAACGTCCTGACTTTC.

This clonotype was counted once. This sequence joins TRBV2 and TRBJ2-7; D possibly corresponds to TRBD2 (5 bases). V was shortened by 8 bases and J by 3 bases, with 8 bases between the two germline ends. The CDR3 runs 11 residues. Germline-derived CDR1 and CDR2 are SNHLY and FYNNEI. The CDR3 here is CASGRDYEQYF. The DNA for the CDR3 is TGTGCCAGCGGACGGGACTACGAGCAGTACTTC.

The rearrangement links TRBV20-1 to TRBJ1-4, with 9 nucleotides matching TRBD1. After removal of 6 bases from V and 8 bases from J, the junction contained 10 bases not matched to a gene. The CDR3 runs to 14 residues. The germline V gene has CDR1 DFQATT and CDR2 SNEGSKA (reference sequence). The CDR3 reads CSARVGTGTEKLFF. CDR3 sequence (DNA): TGCAGTGCCCGAGTCGGGACAGGGACGGAAAAACTGTTTTTT.

The rearrangement uses TRBV29-1 and TRBJ2-3; 7 positions agree with TRBD2. The CDR3 extends over 13 amino acids. Losses at the gene ends were 4 bases for V and 5 bases for J; bases not matched to a gene: 6. The germline CDR1 and CDR2 sequences are SQVTM and ANQGSEA. The CDR3 DNA reads TGCAGCGTTGGAGGCGGGAGTTTAGATACGCAGTATTTT. It specifies CSVGGGSLDTQYF.

This chain links TRBV20-1 with TRBJ2-7; 9 bases line up with TRBD2. CDR3 size: 15 residues. V lost 1 base to trimming and J lost 2 bases; unmatched junction nucleotides: 6. Per the germline V gene, CDR1 is DFQATT and CDR2 is SNEGSKA (reference sequence). The CDR3 spells CSARVPTSGTYEQYF. CDR3 sequence (DNA): TGCAGTGCTAGAGTACCGACTAGCGGCACCTACGAGCAGTACTTC.

V is TRBV29-1 and J is TRBJ2-3; D tentatively reads TRBD1 or TRBD2 (5 bases each). Germline CDR1 and CDR2: SQVTM and ANQGSEA. The CDR3 runs 13 residues. The V end was cut by 8 bases, the J end by 4 bases, with 16 bases between. The CDR3 bases are TGCAGCTCCGGGGATGGGGGACCAGATACGCAGTATTTT. This gives the protein CSSGDGGPDTQYF.

The V call is TRBV4-1, the J call TRBJ1-3, with TRBD1 matching 8 bases. With V trimmed by 4 bases and J by 3 bases, 8 bases remained unmatched. This CDR3 spans 16 amino acids. CDR1 is MGHRA, CDR2 YSYEKL, per germline. This CDR3 is CASSREDRGDGNTIYF. The CDR3 DNA is TGCGCCAGCAGCCGAGAAGACAGGGGAGATGGAAACACCATATATTTT.

The gene calls are TRBV3-1 and TRBJ1-2; the D gene is possibly TRBD1 (6 bases). This CDR3 comprises 12 residues. V was pared by 7 bases and J by 4 bases, with 10 bases between. Germline V gene sequence: CDR1 LGHDT, CDR2 YNNKEL (reference sequence). The CDR3 reads CASTAGAYGYTF. In nucleotides, the CDR3 is TGTGCCAGCACAGCAGGGGCCTATGGCTACACCTTC.

This chain joins TRBV7-9 and TRBJ2-7; D not resolved. Trimming removed 5 bases at V and 2 bases at J, with 7 bases between. Germline CDR1 is SEHNR and CDR2 is FQNEAQ (reference sequence). This CDR3 region has 12 residues. The CDR3 nucleotides are TGTGCCAGCAGCCCAATAACCTACGAGCAGTACTTC. Amino acid sequence: CASSPITYEQYF.

This rearrangement joins TRBV5-4 to TRBJ2-6; D ambiguous. Per the germline V gene, CDR1 is SGHNT and CDR2 is YYREEE (reference sequence). This CDR3 has 16 amino acids. V was pared by 1 base and J by 2 bases, with 10 bases between. CDR3 protein: CASSLSQTTGANVLTF. The CDR3 nucleotides are TGTGCCAGCAGCTTGAGCCAGACAACTGGGGCCAACGTCCTGACTTTC.

V is TRBV7-9 and J is TRBJ1-6; D is undetermined. Deletions cut 4 bases from V and 9 bases from J, with 13 bases between. Germline CDR1 and CDR2: SEHNR and FQNEAQ (reference sequence). The CDR3 runs to 14 residues. DNA of the CDR3: TGTGCCAGCAGCTACGAAGGTGCATTTTCACCCCTCCACTTT. Its translation: CASSYEGAFSPLHF.

In DNA, the CDR3 is TGTGCCAGCACCCCCGGGCGGGGGGGCTACACCTTC. This sequence encodes CASTPGRGGYTF. The chain joins TRBV12-3 or TRBV12-4 to TRBJ1-2; maybe TRBD1 (5 bases). The CDR3 contains 12 residues. The ends were cut back, 7 bases at V and 8 bases at J, with 14 bases in the middle.

This chain joins TRBV29-1 and TRBJ2-1; D remains unclear. V was pared by 6 bases and J by 2 bases, with 14 bases between. CDR1 and CDR2 from the germline V gene are SQVTM and ANQGSEA. The CDR3 runs 14 residues. CDR3 sequence: CSVDDPLPYNEQFF. DNA for the CDR3: TGCAGCGTAGATGACCCGTTGCCCTACAATGAGCAGTTCTTC.

The chain has TRBV14 and TRBJ2-1, with 9 bases aligning to TRBD2. The CDR3 is 16 amino acids. V was clipped by 5 bases and J by 2 bases; unmatched bases: 7. Germline V gives CDR1 SGHDN, CDR2 FVKESK. DNA for the CDR3: TGTGCCAGCAGCGATAGCGGGAGAGGGACCTACAATGAGCAGTTCTTC. Translating it yields CASSDSGRGTYNEQFF.

The chain carries TRBV29-1 and TRBJ2-5, with TRBD2 as a possible D gene (5 bases). Germline-derived CDR1 and CDR2 are SQVTM and ANQGSEA. The V end lost 1 base, the J end lost 6 bases, and 9 bases lay between the germline ends. This CDR3 region has 12 residues. The CDR3 spells CSVEAGLKTQYF. The CDR3 region has the DNA TGCAGCGTTGAAGCGGGGTTGAAGACCCAGTACTTC.

The chain links TRBV4-1 to TRBJ2-5; 9 positions match TRBD1. Germline CDR1 reads MGHRA; CDR2 reads YSYEKL. Germline trimming cut 4 bases from V and 5 bases from J; bases unmatched to any gene: 5. The CDR3 is 14 residues long. The CDR3 DNA sequence: TGCGCCAGCAGCCGGGGACAGGGAGGGGAGACCCAGTACTTC. Translation: CASSRGQGGETQYF.

This clonotype was seen a single time. This chain uses TRBV6-5 with TRBJ2-1; 8 nucleotides match TRBD2. Germline trimming cut 5 bases from V and 6 bases from J; bases unmatched to any gene: 6. Germline CDR1 reads MNHEY; CDR2 reads SVGAGI. CDR3 size: 14 residues. CDR3 in amino acids: CASSPYGGGNEQFF. CDR3 nucleotide sequence: TGTGCCAGCAGTCCTTACGGGGGGGGCAATGAGCAGTTCTTC.

The rearrangement joins TRBV14 to TRBJ2-1; the match to TRBD1 covers 10 bases. The germline CDR1 and CDR2 sequences are SGHDN and FVKESK. This CDR3 spans 14 amino acids. V dropped 4 bases and J dropped 8; count of bases not matched to a gene: 5. Here the CDR3 DNA reads TGTGCCAGCAGCCCGGACAGGGGGATCCATGAGCAGTTCTTC. As protein: CASSPDRGIHEQFF.

This clonotype showed up just once. The V and J genes are TRBV4-1 and TRBJ2-1; D remains ambiguous. Germline V gene data show CDR1 as MGHRA and CDR2 as YSYEKL. Trimming cost V 1 base and J 4 bases, with 14 bases left between them. The CDR3 is 16 amino acids. This CDR3 is CASSQGPRVLYNEQFF. In nucleotides, the CDR3 is TGCGCCAGCAGCCAAGGGCCCCGGGTTCTGTACAATGAGCAGTTCTTC.

The gene calls are TRBV12-3 or TRBV12-4 and TRBJ2-3; no clear D. The CDR3 is 11 amino acids. The V gene lost 7 bases and the J gene lost 5 bases, with 7 bases spanning the gap. The CDR3 nucleotides read TGTGCCAGCACCCTGGGAGATACGCAGTATTTT. This gives the protein CASTLGDTQYF.

The gene calls are TRBV20-1 and TRBJ2-1, with TRBD2 matching over 7 bases. Germline V CDR1 and CDR2: DFQATT, SNEGSKA (reference sequence). V was pared by 3 bases and J by 6 bases, with 26 bases of the junction left unmatched. This CDR3 region has 20 residues. CDR3 sequence reads: CSASSHNPIASGYVGNEQFF. DNA of the CDR3: TGCAGTGCTAGCTCCCATAATCCAATTGCTAGCGGTTATGTGGGCAATGAGCAGTTCTTC.